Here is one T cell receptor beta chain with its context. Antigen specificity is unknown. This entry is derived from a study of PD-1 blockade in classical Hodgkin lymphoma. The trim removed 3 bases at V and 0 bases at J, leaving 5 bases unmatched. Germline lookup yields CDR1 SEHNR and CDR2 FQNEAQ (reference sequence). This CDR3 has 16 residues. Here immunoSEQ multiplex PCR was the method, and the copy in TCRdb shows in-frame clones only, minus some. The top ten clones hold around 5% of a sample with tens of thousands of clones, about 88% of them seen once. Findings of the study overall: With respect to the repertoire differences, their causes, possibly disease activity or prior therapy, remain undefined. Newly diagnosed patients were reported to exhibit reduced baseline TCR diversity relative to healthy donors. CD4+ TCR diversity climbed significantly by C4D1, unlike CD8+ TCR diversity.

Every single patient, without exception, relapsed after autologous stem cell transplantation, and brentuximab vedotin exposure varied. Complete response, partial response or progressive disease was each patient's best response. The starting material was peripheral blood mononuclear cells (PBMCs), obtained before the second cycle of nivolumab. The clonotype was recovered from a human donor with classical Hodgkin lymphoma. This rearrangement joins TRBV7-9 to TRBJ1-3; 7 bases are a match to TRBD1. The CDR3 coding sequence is TGTGCCAGCAGCTTGGGACAGCGGAGCTCTGGAAACACCATATATTTT. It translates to CASSLGQRSSGNTIYF.